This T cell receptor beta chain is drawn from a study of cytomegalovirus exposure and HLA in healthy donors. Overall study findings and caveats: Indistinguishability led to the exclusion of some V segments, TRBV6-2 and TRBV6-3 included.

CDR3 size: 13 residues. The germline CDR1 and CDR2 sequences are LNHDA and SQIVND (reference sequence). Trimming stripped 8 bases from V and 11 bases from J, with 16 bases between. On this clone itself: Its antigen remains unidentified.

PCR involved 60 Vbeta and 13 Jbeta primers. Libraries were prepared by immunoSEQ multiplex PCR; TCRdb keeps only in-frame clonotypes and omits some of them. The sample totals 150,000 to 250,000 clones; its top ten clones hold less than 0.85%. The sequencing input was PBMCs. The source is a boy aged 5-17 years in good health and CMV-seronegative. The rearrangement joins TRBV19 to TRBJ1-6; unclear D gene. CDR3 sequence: CASADGEGAPLHF. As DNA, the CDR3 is TGTGCCAGTGCAGACGGGGAGGGAGCACCCCTCCACTTT.